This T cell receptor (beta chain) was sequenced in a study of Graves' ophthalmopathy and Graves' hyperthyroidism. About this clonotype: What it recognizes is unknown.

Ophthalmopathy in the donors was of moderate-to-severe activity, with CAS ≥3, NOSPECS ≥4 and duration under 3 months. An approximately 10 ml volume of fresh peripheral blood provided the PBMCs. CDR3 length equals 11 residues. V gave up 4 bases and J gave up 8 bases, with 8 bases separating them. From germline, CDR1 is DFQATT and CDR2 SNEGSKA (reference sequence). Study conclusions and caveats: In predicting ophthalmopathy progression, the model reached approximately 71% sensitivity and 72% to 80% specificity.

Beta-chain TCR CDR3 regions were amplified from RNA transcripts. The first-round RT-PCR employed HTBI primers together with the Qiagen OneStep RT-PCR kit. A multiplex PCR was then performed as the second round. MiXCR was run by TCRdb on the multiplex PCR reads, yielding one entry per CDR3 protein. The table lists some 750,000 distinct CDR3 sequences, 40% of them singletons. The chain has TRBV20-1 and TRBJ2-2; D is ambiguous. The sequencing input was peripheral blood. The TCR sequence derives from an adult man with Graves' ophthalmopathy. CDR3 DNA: TGCAGTGCTAAGGGTCTAGGGGAGCTGTTTTTT. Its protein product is CSAKGLGELFF.